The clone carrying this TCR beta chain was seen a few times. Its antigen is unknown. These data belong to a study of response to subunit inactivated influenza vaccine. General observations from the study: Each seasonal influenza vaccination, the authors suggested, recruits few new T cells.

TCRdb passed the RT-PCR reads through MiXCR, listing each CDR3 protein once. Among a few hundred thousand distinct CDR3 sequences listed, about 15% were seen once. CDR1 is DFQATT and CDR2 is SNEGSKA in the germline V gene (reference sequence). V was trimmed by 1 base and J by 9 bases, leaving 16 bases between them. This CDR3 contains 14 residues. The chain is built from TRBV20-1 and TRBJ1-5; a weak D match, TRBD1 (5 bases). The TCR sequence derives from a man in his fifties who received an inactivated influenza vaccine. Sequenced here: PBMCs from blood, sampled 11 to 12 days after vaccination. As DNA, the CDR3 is TGCAGTGCTAGAGCAGGGACCCTGAGGGGGCCCCAGCATTTT. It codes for CSARAGTLRGPQHF.